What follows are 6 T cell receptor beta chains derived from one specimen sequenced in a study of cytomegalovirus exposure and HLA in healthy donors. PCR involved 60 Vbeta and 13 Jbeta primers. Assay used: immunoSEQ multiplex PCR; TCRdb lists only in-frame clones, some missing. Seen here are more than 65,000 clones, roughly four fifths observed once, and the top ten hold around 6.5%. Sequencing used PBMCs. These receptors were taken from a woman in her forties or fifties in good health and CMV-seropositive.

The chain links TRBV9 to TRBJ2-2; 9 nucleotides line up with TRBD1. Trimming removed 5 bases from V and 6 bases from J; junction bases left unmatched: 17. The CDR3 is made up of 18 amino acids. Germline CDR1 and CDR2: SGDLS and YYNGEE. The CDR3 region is CASSVTGGAHFSAGELFF. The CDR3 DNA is TGTGCCAGCAGTGTAACAGGGGGCGCACACTTTAGCGCCGGGGAGCTGTTTTTT.

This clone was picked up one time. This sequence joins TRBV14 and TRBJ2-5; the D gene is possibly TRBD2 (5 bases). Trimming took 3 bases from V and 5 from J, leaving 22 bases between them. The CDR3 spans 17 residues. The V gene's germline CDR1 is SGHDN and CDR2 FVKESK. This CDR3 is CASSQRNLRRRSETQYF. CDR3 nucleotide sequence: TGTGCCAGCAGCCAGAGGAACCTAAGGAGGAGGTCGGAGACCCAGTACTTC.

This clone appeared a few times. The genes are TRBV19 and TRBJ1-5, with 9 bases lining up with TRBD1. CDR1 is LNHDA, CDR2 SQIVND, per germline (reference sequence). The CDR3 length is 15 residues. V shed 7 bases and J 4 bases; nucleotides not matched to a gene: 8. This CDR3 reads CASTRTGTGNQPQHF. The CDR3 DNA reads TGTGCCAGTACGAGGACAGGGACAGGGAATCAGCCCCAGCATTTT. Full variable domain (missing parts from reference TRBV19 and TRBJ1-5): DGGITQSPKYLFRKEGQNVTLSCEQNLNHDAMYWYRQDPGQGLRLIYYSQIVNDFQKGDIAEGYSVSREKKESFPLTVTSAQKNPTAFYLCASTRTGTGNQPQHFGDGTRLSIL.

CDR3 nucleotides: TGTGCCAGCAGTGATAGCGGGAGCGGAAATGAGCAGTTCTTC. This sequence encodes CASSDSGSGNEQFF. The J gene is TRBJ2-1, the V gene TRBV2; TRBD2 agrees at 9 bases. The CDR3 covers 14 residues. Trimming took 3 bases from V and 7 from J; bases not matched to a gene: 4. Germline values: CDR1 SNHLY, CDR2 FYNNEI.

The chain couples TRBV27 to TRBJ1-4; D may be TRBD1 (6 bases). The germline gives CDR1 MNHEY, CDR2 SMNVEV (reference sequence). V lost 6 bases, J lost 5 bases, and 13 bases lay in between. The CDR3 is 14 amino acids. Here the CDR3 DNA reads TGTGCCAGCAGCCGAAGACAGGCAAATGAAAAACTGTTTTTT. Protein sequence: CASSRRQANEKLFF.

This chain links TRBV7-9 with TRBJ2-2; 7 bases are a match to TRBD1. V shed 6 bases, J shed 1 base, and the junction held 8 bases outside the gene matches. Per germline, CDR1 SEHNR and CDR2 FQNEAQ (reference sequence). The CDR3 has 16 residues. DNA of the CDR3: TGTGCCAGCAGTCCTAGGGACAGAATGAACACCGGGGAGCTGTTTTTT. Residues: CASSPRDRMNTGELFF.